A selection of T cell receptor beta chains follows, all from one sample in a study of CD8+CD57+ T cells in acquired aplastic anemia. From the reads, TCRdb called clonotypes with MiXCR, one entry per CDR3 protein. The table includes around 180,000 distinct CDR3 sequences, about 64% detected once. Sequenced sample: sorted CD4+, CD8+, or CD8+CD57+ T cells (not recorded which) from PBMCs. The receptors come from a human donor in good health. Both conserved end residues are part of each CDR3. Expanded clones are given a class, and other clones once, few, many or no size at all.

v_gene: TRBV29-1; abundance: once; CDR3aa: CSARAGTAPYNSPLHF
v_gene: TRBV7-2; abundance: -; CDR3aa: CASSFVQAPNTEAFF
v_gene: TRBV2; abundance: -; CDR3aa: CASSVGTSGGADTQYF
v_gene: TRBV6-6; abundance: many; CDR3aa: CASSSAAGELETQYF
v_gene: TRBV10-2; abundance: once; CDR3aa: CASTQGRTYGYTF
v_gene: TRBV25-1; abundance: -; CDR3aa: CASSEGHRTDTQYF
v_gene: TRBV7-6; abundance: -; CDR3aa: CASSLYQTSGDTQYF
v_gene: TRBV15; abundance: -; CDR3aa: CATSGDLGRNSPLHF
v_gene: TRBV19; abundance: -; CDR3aa: CASSMDGEETQYF
v_gene: TRBV9; abundance: -; CDR3aa: CASSNPRIAVSDKQYF
v_gene: TRBV20-1; abundance: -; CDR3aa: CSARDPASSGSSEQYF
v_gene: TRBV10-3; abundance: -; CDR3aa: CATAGQTFRVNQPQHF
v_gene: TRBV15; abundance: -; CDR3aa: CATSRELGGRGSTDTQYF
v_gene: TRBV10-3; abundance: -; CDR3aa: CAISGNSYEQYF
v_gene: TRBV6-8; abundance: -; CDR3aa: CASSYLPAGENTEAFF
v_gene: TRBV7-9; abundance: many; CDR3aa: CASRDDRVPGNTIYF
v_gene: TRBV7-6; abundance: -; CDR3aa: CASSQGHTRTYEQYF
v_gene: TRBV5-1; abundance: -; CDR3aa: CASSTDTFSGNTIYF